These 17 T cell receptor beta chains were all obtained from the same sample, sequenced in a study of blood T cells in healthy people across ages. A J-beta primer mix and a sample-barcoded 5' primer were used in a second PCR of roughly 7 to 12 cycles. TCRdb used MiXCR to reprocess the 5' RACE reads, holding one entry per CDR3 protein. This repertoire shows some 900,000 distinct CDR3 sequences, around 48% found once; its top ten account for over 10%. The sample was blood. These receptors were collected from a young man in good health.

This clonotype was seen a handful of times. The chain uses TRBV28 and TRBJ1-5; 9 nucleotides agree with TRBD1. The V gene's germline CDR1 is MDHEN and CDR2 SYDVKM. The CDR3 has 14 residues. The V segment lost 2 bases and the J segment 6 bases; nucleotides outside the gene matches: 2. The CDR3 loop reads CASSLRDRAQPQHF. The DNA for the CDR3 is TGTGCCAGCAGTTTAAGGGACAGGGCTCAGCCCCAGCATTTT.

This clonotype was seen only a few times. The V call is TRBV5-1, the J call TRBJ2-7, with 7 bases identical to TRBD2. The CDR3 is 14 amino acids. The germline V gene has CDR1 SGHRS and CDR2 YFSETQ. V dropped 4 bases and J dropped 4; count of bases not matched to a gene: 8. CDR3 sequence: CASSGPAGSYEQYF. CDR3 DNA sequence: TGCGCCAGCAGCGGACCAGCGGGGTCTTACGAGCAGTACTTC.

Points on this clonotype: A much larger clonotype is one base distant, so this may be a read error. V and J are TRBV5-6 and TRBJ1-5; a possible D gene is TRBD1 (5 bases). The CDR3 length is 14 residues. Germline V gene lookup returns CDR1 SGHDT and CDR2 YYEEEE. V shed 4 bases and J shed 0 bases, with 8 bases lying between them. The CDR3 DNA follows: TGTGCCAGCAGCATAGACAGTAGCAATCAGCCCCAGCATTTT. It encodes CASSIDSSNQPQHF.

The chain employs TRBV20-1 and TRBJ2-7; TRBD1 matches 9 bases. The CDR3 is made up of 14 amino acids. J was trimmed by 2 bases and V by 5 bases; bases with no gene match: 7. The germline V gene has CDR1 DFQATT and CDR2 SNEGSKA (reference sequence). The CDR3 nucleotides are TGCAGTGCTCCGGACAGGGGCGGAACCTACGAGCAGTACTTC. The encoded protein is CSAPDRGGTYEQYF.

The V and J genes are TRBV5-1 and TRBJ1-1; no clear D gene. V lost 2 bases and J lost 1, with 12 bases in between. Per germline, CDR1 SGHRS and CDR2 YFSETQ. The CDR3 extends over 15 amino acids. CDR3 in amino acids: CASSFSPGSNTEAFF. CDR3 nucleotide sequence: TGCGCCAGCAGCTTCTCTCCCGGATCGAACACTGAAGCTTTCTTT. The full variable domain, with the rest looked up from reference TRBV5-1 and TRBJ1-1, is KAGVTQTPRYLIKTRGQQVTLSCSPISGHRSVSWYQQTPGQGLQFLFEYFSETQRNKGNFPGRFSGRQFSNSRSEMNVSTLELGDSALYLCASSFSPGSNTEAFFGQGTRLTVV.

This clonotype was seen a few times. The chain employs TRBV20-1 and TRBJ1-4; D may be TRBD1 (6 bases). The CDR3 covers 17 residues. Germline V CDR1 and CDR2: DFQATT, SNEGSKA (reference sequence). Trimming took off 6 bases at V and 2 bases at J, with 22 bases between the two ends. The CDR3 is CSAPTGGALTTNEKLFF. The CDR3, as DNA: TGCAGTGCCCCAACTGGGGGGGCCTTAACGACTAATGAAAAACTGTTTTTT.

The J gene is TRBJ2-1, the V gene TRBV28, with D perhaps matching TRBD1 or TRBD2 (5 bases each). The CDR3 has 11 amino acids. V shed 8 bases and J shed 7 bases, with 9 bases lying between them. CDR1 and CDR2 (germline): MDHEN, SYDVKM. As DNA, the CDR3 is TGTGCCAGCTCGGGACGGAATGAGCAGTTCTTC. Translating gives CASSGRNEQFF.

A note on this clonotype: This may be a read error: a much more frequent sequence differs by one nucleotide. The J gene is TRBJ2-7, the V gene TRBV25-1; D possibly uses TRBD1 or TRBD2 (5 bases each). Trimming took 7 bases from V and 3 from J, leaving 7 bases between them. Per the germline V gene, CDR1 is MGHDK and CDR2 is SYGVNS. The CDR3 is 11 amino acids. The CDR3 loop is CASNGGYEQYF. In DNA form, the CDR3 reads TGTGCCAGCAATGGGGGCTACGAGCAGTACTTC.

This clonotype was observed a handful of times. The rearrangement joins TRBV27 to TRBJ2-5; D is uncertain. CDR1 and CDR2 from the germline V gene are MNHEY and SMNVEV (reference sequence). The CDR3 has 15 amino acids. V gave up 0 bases and J gave up 2 bases, with 10 bases separating them. CDR3 loop: CASSLSVGHQETQYF. As DNA, the CDR3 is TGTGCCAGCAGTTTATCGGTGGGTCATCAAGAGACCCAGTACTTC.

This sequence joins TRBV4-3 and TRBJ2-1; TRBD1 matches at 9 bases. Germline loops: CDR1 LGHNA, CDR2 YSLEER. The CDR3 contains 15 residues. V was clipped by 4 bases and J by 3 bases; unmatched bases: 4. CDR3 nucleotide sequence: TGCGCCAGCAGCCCCGGGACAGGGTTCTACAATGAGCAGTTCTTC. This gives the protein CASSPGTGFYNEQFF.

The chain combines TRBV12-3 or TRBV12-4 with TRBJ1-1, with 9 positions matching TRBD1. This CDR3 contains 13 residues. The J segment lost 7 bases and the V segment lost 5 bases, leaving 5 bases of the junction unmatched. The chain's CDR3 is CASSIRQGVEAFF. For the CDR3, the DNA is TGTGCCAGCAGTATTAGACAGGGGGTTGAAGCTTTCTTT.

This clonotype was seen a few times. The V call is TRBV4-1, the J call TRBJ2-7; 8 positions agree with TRBD1. The trim removed 0 bases at V and 3 bases at J, leaving 10 bases unmatched. Per germline, CDR1 MGHRA and CDR2 YSYEKL. There are 17 residues in the CDR3. The DNA for the CDR3 is TGCGCCAGCAGCCAAGATCGGCAGGGGGCAGTCGTCTACGAGCAGTACTTC. Residues: CASSQDRQGAVVYEQYF.

This chain connects TRBV12-3 or TRBV12-4 to TRBJ1-3, with TRBD1 as a possible D gene (5 bases). The length of the CDR3 is 16 residues. Trimming pared 7 bases from V and 0 bases from J, leaving 16 bases between. The CDR3 DNA follows: TGTGCCAGCAACCTTGACAGATGGCACTCTGGAAACACCATATATTTT. Its protein product is CASNLDRWHSGNTIYF.

The chain has TRBV7-2 and TRBJ1-5; 7 bases are shared with TRBD1. Germline V CDR1 and CDR2: SGHTA, FQGNSA. The length of the CDR3 is 16 residues. After removal of 5 bases from V and 0 bases from J, the junction contained 7 bases not matched to a gene. This chain's CDR3 is CASSVGQAYSNQPQHF. CDR3 in DNA: TGTGCCAGCAGCGTTGGACAGGCCTATAGCAATCAGCCCCAGCATTTT. Combining the CDR3 with reference TRBV7-2 and TRBJ1-5 gives the whole variable domain GAGVSQSPSNKVTEKGKDVELRCDPISGHTALYWYRQSLGQGLEFLIYFQGNSAPDKSGLPSDRFSAERTGGSVSTLTIQRTQQEDSAVYLCASSVGQAYSNQPQHFGDGTRLSIL.

This chain connects TRBV3-1 to TRBJ1-6; 10 bases line up with TRBD1. Germline CDR1 LGHDT, CDR2 YNNKEL (reference sequence). The CDR3 sequence is 15 residues long. J lost 10 bases, V lost 2 bases, and 5 bases had no gene match. CDR3 nucleotide sequence: TGTGCCAGCAGCCAAACCGGGACAGGGGCCTCACCCCTCCACTTT. Translating it yields CASSQTGTGASPLHF.

As concerns this clonotype: This could be a read error, since a much larger clone is one nucleotide away. V gene TRBV12-3 or TRBV12-4 combines with J gene TRBJ1-2; a weak D match, TRBD1 (5 bases). The CDR3 totals 14 residues. CDR3 DNA sequence: TGTGCCAACAGTGTTGACTTGGGGGTGTTCGGCTACACCTTC. Its protein is CANSVDLGVFGYTF.

This clonotype turned up a few times. This chain connects TRBV6-2 or TRBV6-3 to TRBJ2-7; 9 positions match TRBD1. Germline CDR1 reads MNHEY; CDR2 reads SVGEGT. With V trimmed by 7 bases and J by 4 bases, 8 bases remained unmatched. The CDR3 loop spans 14 amino acids. CDR3 protein: CASTLPGQGYEQYF. CDR3 DNA sequence: TGTGCCAGCACCCTTCCGGGACAGGGTTACGAGCAGTACTTC.